The rows below give T cell receptor beta chains drawn from one sample of a study of shared clonotypes between healthy human individuals. The method was immunoSEQ multiplex PCR; TCRdb's version includes in-frame clones alone and lacks a portion of them. The repertoire holds about 2,200,000 clones, with about 92% as singletons. The sequenced sample consisted of naive CD8+ T cells from PBMCs. The receptors come from a man younger than 30 in good health. Some clones in this sample may be carry-over from other donors' samples. Both conserved end residues are part of each CDR3. Not all rows give a size; the values are once, few, many and, for expanded clones, a class.

NA | TRBJ2-7 | TRBV18 | 17 | CASSPKRDGSTSYEQYF
NA | TRBJ2-1 | TRBV6-1 | 16 | CASSDGLALAYNEQFF
NA | TRBJ2-6 | TRBV7-2 | 13 | CASSFPGANVLTF
NA | TRBJ2-3 | TRBV27 | 12 | CASSFLTDTQYF
NA | TRBJ2-1 | TRBV10-3 | 15 | CAISVETSPYNEQFF
NA | TRBJ2-1 | TRBV4-2 | 15 | CASSQDGTTYNEQFF
NA | TRBJ2-7 | TRBV11-2 | 13 | CASSEGFDYEQYF
NA | TRBJ2-2 | TRBV18 | 18 | CASSPPWDRNFETGELFF
NA | TRBJ2-1 | TRBV7-8 | 15 | CASSARVGSYNEQFF
NA | TRBJ1-1 | TRBV6-5 | 14 | CASTSRGLNTEAFF
NA | TRBJ2-7 | TRBV7-9 | 15 | CASSPRSGDPYEQYF
NA | TRBJ1-5 | TRBV19 | 14 | CASSMGTGGQPQHF
NA | TRBJ1-4 | TRBV7-9 | 14 | CASSLRDAAGKLFF
NA | TRBJ2-1 | TRBV7-9 | 16 | CASSLPGTNSGNEQFF
NA | TRBJ1-1 | TRBV19 | 18 | CASSIPRWGEEVDTEAFF
NA | TRBJ2-7 | TRBV25-1 | 15 | CASSEWEGRTYEQYF
once | TRBJ2-1 | TRBV7-9 | 13 | CASSFSGTNEQFF
NA | TRBJ2-7 | TRBV29-1 | 15 | CSVEVPDRRGSEQYF
NA | TRBJ1-4 | TRBV9 | 12 | CASSAENEKLFF
NA | TRBJ2-2 | TRBV11-2 | 19 | CASSLGSALAGVNTGELFF
NA | TRBJ2-2 | TRBV4-1 | 16 | CASSQGVRQAHGELFF
NA | TRBJ2-7 | TRBV29-1 | 13 | CSVVGRGPYEQYF
NA | TRBJ2-7 | TRBV7-8 | 17 | CASSLPPGQGTSYEQYF
NA | TRBJ2-7 | TRBV30 | 15 | CAWSPPGFVPYEQYF